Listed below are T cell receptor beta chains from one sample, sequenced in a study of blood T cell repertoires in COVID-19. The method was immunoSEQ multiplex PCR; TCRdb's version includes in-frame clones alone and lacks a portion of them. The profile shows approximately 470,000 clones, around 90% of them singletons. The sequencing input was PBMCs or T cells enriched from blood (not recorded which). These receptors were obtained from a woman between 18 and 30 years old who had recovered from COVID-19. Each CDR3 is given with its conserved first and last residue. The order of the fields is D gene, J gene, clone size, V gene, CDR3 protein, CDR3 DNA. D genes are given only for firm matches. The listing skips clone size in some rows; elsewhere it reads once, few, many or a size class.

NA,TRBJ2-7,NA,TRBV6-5,CASSYSGEGVIYEQYF,TGTGCCAGCAGTTACTCAGGGGAGGGGGTTATCTACGAGCAGTACTTC
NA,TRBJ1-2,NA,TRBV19,CASSPRSSQDGYTF,TGTGCCAGTAGCCCTCGTTCGAGCCAAGATGGCTACACCTTC
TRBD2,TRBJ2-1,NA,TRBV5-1,CASSAGTSGDNEQFF,TGCGCCAGCAGCGCTGGGACTAGCGGGGACAATGAGCAGTTCTTC
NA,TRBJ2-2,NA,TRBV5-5,CASSTTSGELFF,TGTGCCAGCAGCACTACGTCCGGGGAGCTGTTTTTT
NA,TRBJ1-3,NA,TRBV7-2,CASSLDFGNTIYF,TGTGCCAGCAGCTTAGACTTTGGAAACACCATATATTTT
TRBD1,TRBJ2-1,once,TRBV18,CASSPVRTGSFDEQFF,TGTGCCAGCTCACCAGTGAGGACAGGGTCCTTCGATGAGCAGTTCTTC
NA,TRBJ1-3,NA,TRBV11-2,CASSLVGAPRYSGNTIYF,TGTGCCAGCAGCTTAGTGGGAGCACCCCGATACTCTGGAAACACCATATATTTT
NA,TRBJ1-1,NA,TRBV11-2,CASRPIGGAEAFF,TGTGCCAGCAGGCCCATTGGGGGGGCTGAAGCTTTCTTT
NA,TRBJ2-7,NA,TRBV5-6,CASSFGIQAEQYF,TGTGCCAGCAGCTTTGGCATTCAGGCCGAGCAGTACTTC
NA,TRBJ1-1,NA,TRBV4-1,CASSQGYRVNTEAFF,TGCGCCAGCAGCCAGGGTTACAGGGTGAACACTGAAGCTTTCTTT
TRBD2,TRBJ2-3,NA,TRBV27,CASSLLLAEGDTQYF,TGTGCCAGCAGTTTATTACTAGCGGAGGGAGATACGCAGTATTTT
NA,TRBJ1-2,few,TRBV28,CASRTGQSIYGYTF,TGTGCCAGCAGGACGGGACAAAGCATCTATGGCTACACCTTC
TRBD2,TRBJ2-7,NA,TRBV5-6,CASSSRIALAGGPEEQYF,TGTGCCAGCAGCTCCCGCATAGCTCTAGCGGGGGGGCCTGAAGAGCAGTACTTC
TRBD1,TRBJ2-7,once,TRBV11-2,CASSLQGAAGSDEQYF,TGTGCCAGCAGCCTACAGGGGGCCGCCGGATCGGACGAGCAGTACTTC
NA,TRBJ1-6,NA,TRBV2,CASSTSTRNSPLHF,TGTGCCAGCAGTACAAGTACGAGGAATTCACCCCTCCACTTT
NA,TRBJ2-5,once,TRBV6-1,CASSEGRQLETQYF,TGTGCCAGCAGTGAAGGGAGGCAGTTAGAGACCCAGTACTTC
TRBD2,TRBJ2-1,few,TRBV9,CASTSSGLYYNEQFF,TGTGCCAGCACCTCGTCGGGACTATATTACAATGAGCAGTTCTTC
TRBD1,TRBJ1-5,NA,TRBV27,CASSLRQGPNQPQHF,TGTGCCAGCAGTTTAAGACAGGGACCCAATCAGCCCCAGCATTTT
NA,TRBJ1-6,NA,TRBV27,CASTRRGAYNSPLHF,TGTGCCAGCACCCGCCGGGGGGCCTATAATTCACCCCTCCACTTT
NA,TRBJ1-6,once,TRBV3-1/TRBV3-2,CASSQGGPQGTLHF,TGTGCCAGCAGCCAAGGGGGCCCTCAAGGGACCCTCCACTTT
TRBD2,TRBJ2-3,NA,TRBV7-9,CASSRNYVGTSGGTDTQYF,TGTGCCAGCAGCCGGAATTATGTAGGGACTAGCGGGGGCACAGATACGCAGTATTTT
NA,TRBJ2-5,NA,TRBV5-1,CASSLPDQETQYF,TGCGCCAGCAGCTTGCCAGACCAAGAGACCCAGTACTTC
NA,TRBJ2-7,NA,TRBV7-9,CASSFVDSPYEQYF,TGTGCCAGCAGCTTTGTTGATAGTCCCTACGAGCAGTACTTC
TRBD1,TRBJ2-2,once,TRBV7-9,CASSLPRWGQGSNTGELFF,TGTGCCAGCAGCCTCCCTCGATGGGGACAGGGGTCGAACACCGGGGAGCTGTTTTTT
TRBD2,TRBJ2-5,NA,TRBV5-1,CASSFGFAGGNQETQYF,TGCGCCAGCAGCTTCGGTTTCGCGGGGGGGAACCAAGAGACCCAGTACTTC
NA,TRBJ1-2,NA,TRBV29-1,CSVSRGLTYGYTF,TGCAGCGTTTCGCGGGGATTAACCTATGGCTACACCTTC
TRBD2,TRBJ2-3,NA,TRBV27,CASSFTSGGYTDTQYF,TGTGCCAGCAGTTTCACTAGCGGGGGGTATACAGATACGCAGTATTTT
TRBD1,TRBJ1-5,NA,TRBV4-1,CASSQETGTRQPQHF,TGCGCCAGCAGCCAAGAGACAGGGACAAGGCAGCCCCAGCATTTT
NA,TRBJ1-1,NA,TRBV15,CATSFQQGSTEAFF,TGTGCCACCAGCTTCCAACAGGGTAGCACTGAAGCTTTCTTT
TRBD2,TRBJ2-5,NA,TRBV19,CASGKNLRGKETQYF,TGTGCCAGTGGAAAGAACTTGCGGGGGAAAGAGACCCAGTACTTC
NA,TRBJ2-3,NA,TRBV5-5,CASSLGGRGDTQYF,TGTGCCAGCAGCTTGGGAGGGAGAGGGGATACGCAGTATTTT
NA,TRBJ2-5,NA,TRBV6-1,CASSEGRGMETQYF,TGTGCCAGCAGTGAAGGAAGAGGGATGGAGACCCAGTACTTC
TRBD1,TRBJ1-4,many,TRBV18,CASSPPGGTGVRYEKLFF,TGTGCCAGCTCACCTCCCGGAGGGACAGGGGTTCGTTATGAAAAACTGTTTTTT
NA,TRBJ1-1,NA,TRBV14,CASSYLRNTEAFF,TGTGCCAGCAGTTATCTCAGGAACACTGAAGCTTTCTTT
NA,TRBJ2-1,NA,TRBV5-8,CAIDSLYNEQFF,TGTGCCATAGACAGCCTGTACAATGAGCAGTTCTTC
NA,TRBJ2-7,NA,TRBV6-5,CASSRDSSGYEQYF,TGTGCCAGCAGTCGAGACAGCTCAGGCTACGAGCAGTACTTC
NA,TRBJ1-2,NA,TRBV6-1,CASSDFGKGQHGYTF,TGTGCCAGCAGTGATTTTGGTAAGGGGCAGCATGGCTACACCTTC
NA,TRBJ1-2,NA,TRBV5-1,CASSLGVGSQSSRGYTF,TGCGCCAGCAGCTTGGGAGTCGGGTCCCAAAGTTCTCGTGGCTACACCTTC
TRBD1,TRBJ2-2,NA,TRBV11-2,CASSPRLTGGAGTGELFF,TGTGCCAGCAGCCCTAGACTCACAGGGGGCGCTGGCACCGGGGAGCTGTTTTTT
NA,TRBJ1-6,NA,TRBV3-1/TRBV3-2,CASSQDNRAPLHF,TGTGCCAGCAGCCAAGATAACAGGGCCCCCCTCCACTTT
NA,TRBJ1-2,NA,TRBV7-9,CASSLAQLYYGYTF,TGTGCCAGCAGCTTAGCACAACTATACTATGGCTACACCTTC
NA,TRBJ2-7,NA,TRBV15,CATSRGQVYEQYF,TGTGCCACCAGCAGAGGACAGGTCTACGAGCAGTACTTC
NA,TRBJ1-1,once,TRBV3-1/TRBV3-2,CASSQFLPRDGRLGSTEAFF,TGTGCCAGCAGCCAGTTTTTACCCCGGGACGGGAGACTGGGGAGCACTGAAGCTTTCTTT
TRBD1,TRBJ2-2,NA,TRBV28,CASTHTGQGNTGELFF,TGTGCCAGCACCCATACGGGACAGGGTAACACCGGGGAGCTGTTTTTT
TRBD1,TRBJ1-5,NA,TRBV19,CASSFGQGNQPQHF,TGTGCCAGTAGTTTCGGACAGGGCAATCAGCCCCAGCATTTT
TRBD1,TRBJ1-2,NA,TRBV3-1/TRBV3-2,CASSHTLDRGNYGYTF,TGTGCCAGCAGCCATACTTTGGACAGGGGCAACTATGGCTACACCTTC
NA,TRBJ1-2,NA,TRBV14,CASSQGVLNYGYTF,TGTGCCAGCAGCCAAGGTGTCCTCAACTATGGCTACACCTTC
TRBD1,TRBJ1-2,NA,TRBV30,CAWSRDRDYGYTF,TGTGCCTGGAGCCGAGACAGGGATTACGGCTACACCTTC
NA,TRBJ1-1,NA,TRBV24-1,CATRGPVENTEAFF,TGTGCCACCAGGGGGCCAGTAGAGAACACTGAAGCTTTCTTT
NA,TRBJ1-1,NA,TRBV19,CASRPRQESTEAFF,TGTGCCAGTAGGCCCCGACAGGAGAGCACTGAAGCTTTCTTT
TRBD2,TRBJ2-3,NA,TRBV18,CASSPLSSGGADTQYF,TGTGCCAGCTCACCACTTTCCAGCGGGGGGGCAGATACGCAGTATTTT
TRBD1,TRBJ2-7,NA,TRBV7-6,CASSWGTGGAYEQYF,TGTGCCAGCAGCTGGGGGACAGGGGGGGCCTACGAGCAGTACTTC
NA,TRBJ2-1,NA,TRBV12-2,CASRLASGGSYNEQFF,TGTGCAAGTCGCTTAGCTAGCGGGGGATCGTACAATGAGCAGTTCTTC